The rows below give T cell receptor beta chains drawn from one sample of a study of blood T cells in healthy people across ages. A single record per CDR3 protein comes from TCRdb applying MiXCR to the 5' RACE reads. The sample includes around 1,500,000 distinct CDR3 sequences, roughly 28% of them seen just once. The sample comprised blood. The receptors derive from a woman aged 25-40 years in good health. CDR3s include the opening cysteine and the closing phenylalanine or tryptophan. The D gene is left open where the match is weak. Size is stated for part of the rows, as once, few or many counts, or as a class when the clone is expanded.

clone size	D gene	V gene	J gene	CDR3 DNA	CDR3 protein
few	NA	TRBV7-2	TRBJ2-1	TGTGCCAGCAGCGCCGCCTTGGATGAGCAGTTCTTC	CASSAALDEQFF
NA	NA	TRBV9	TRBJ2-5	TGTGCCAGCAGCGTAGGCGTCAAACCGGAGGAGACCCAGTACTTC	CASSVGVKPEETQYF
many	TRBD1	TRBV29-1	TRBJ2-7	TGCAGCGTTGTCCGGGACAGGGGGCGCGGGGAGCAGTACTTC	CSVVRDRGRGEQYF
NA	NA	TRBV7-3	TRBJ2-1	TGTGCCAGCAGCCTCCTGGGGGGAGGAACCTACAATGAGCAGTTCTTC	CASSLLGGGTYNEQFF
NA	NA	TRBV6-5	TRBJ2-3	TGTGCCAGCAGTTACCCTCAGCGAGGCGGTAGCACAGATACGCAGTATTTT	CASSYPQRGGSTDTQYF
once	TRBD1	TRBV11-2	TRBJ2-7	TGTGCCAGCAGCCTTGACAGGGGGCAAGACGAGCAGTACTTC	CASSLDRGQDEQYF
NA	TRBD2	TRBV7-2	TRBJ2-1	TGTGCCAGCAACTCTAGCGGGAAGTACAATGAGCAGTTCTTC	CASNSSGKYNEQFF
NA	NA	TRBV28	TRBJ2-1	TGTGCCAGCACCACCCTCAGGGTACGGTTTAATGAGCAGTTCTTC	CASTTLRVRFNEQFF
many	TRBD2	TRBV5-1	TRBJ2-5	TGCGCCAGCAGCGCGGGAGGGGGCCAAGAGACCCAGTACTTC	CASSAGGGQETQYF
once	TRBD2	TRBV20-1	TRBJ2-4	TGCAGTGCTAGTAGGCTAAGGCTAGCGGGAGTGGAGTACTTC	CSASRLRLAGVEYF
NA	NA	TRBV20-1	TRBJ2-7	TGCAGTGCTCCCCCTCCGGGACTGGCGACGTACGAGCAGTACTTC	CSAPPPGLATYEQYF
NA	NA	TRBV20-1	TRBJ2-5	TGCAGTGCTAGGCCACGGCTTGGGGATGAGCAGTACTTC	CSARPRLGDEQYF
NA	NA	TRBV18	TRBJ2-7	TGTGCCAGCTCTCAAAGGGAGGGGGCCTACGAGCAGTACTTC	CASSQREGAYEQYF
NA	NA	TRBV20-1	TRBJ1-2	TGCAGTGCTAGAGATCGGGCAGACTATGGCTACACCTTC	CSARDRADYGYTF
NA	NA	TRBV4-3	TRBJ2-1	TGCGCCAGCAGCCAAGAAAGTCTGAGCGGACTCTACAATGAGCAGTTCTTC	CASSQESLSGLYNEQFF
many	NA	TRBV6-6	TRBJ2-5	TGTGCCAGCAAGGGGGACGTCCAAGAGACCCAGTACTTC	CASKGDVQETQYF
many	NA	TRBV3-1	TRBJ1-6	TGTGCCAGCAGCCAAGCAAACCAACCCCTCCACTTT	CASSQANQPLHF
once	TRBD2	TRBV20-1	TRBJ2-5	TGCAGTGCTAGAGGGCTAGCGGGACGAGAGACCCAGTACTTC	CSARGLAGRETQYF
NA	NA	TRBV30	TRBJ1-1	TGTGCCTGGACCAAACCCGTCGGGGCGCGGGGGGAGACTGAAGCTTTCTTT	CAWTKPVGARGETEAFF
NA	NA	TRBV27	TRBJ1-2	TGTGCCAGCAGTTTATCGGCCCGCTATGGCTACACCTTC	CASSLSARYGYTF